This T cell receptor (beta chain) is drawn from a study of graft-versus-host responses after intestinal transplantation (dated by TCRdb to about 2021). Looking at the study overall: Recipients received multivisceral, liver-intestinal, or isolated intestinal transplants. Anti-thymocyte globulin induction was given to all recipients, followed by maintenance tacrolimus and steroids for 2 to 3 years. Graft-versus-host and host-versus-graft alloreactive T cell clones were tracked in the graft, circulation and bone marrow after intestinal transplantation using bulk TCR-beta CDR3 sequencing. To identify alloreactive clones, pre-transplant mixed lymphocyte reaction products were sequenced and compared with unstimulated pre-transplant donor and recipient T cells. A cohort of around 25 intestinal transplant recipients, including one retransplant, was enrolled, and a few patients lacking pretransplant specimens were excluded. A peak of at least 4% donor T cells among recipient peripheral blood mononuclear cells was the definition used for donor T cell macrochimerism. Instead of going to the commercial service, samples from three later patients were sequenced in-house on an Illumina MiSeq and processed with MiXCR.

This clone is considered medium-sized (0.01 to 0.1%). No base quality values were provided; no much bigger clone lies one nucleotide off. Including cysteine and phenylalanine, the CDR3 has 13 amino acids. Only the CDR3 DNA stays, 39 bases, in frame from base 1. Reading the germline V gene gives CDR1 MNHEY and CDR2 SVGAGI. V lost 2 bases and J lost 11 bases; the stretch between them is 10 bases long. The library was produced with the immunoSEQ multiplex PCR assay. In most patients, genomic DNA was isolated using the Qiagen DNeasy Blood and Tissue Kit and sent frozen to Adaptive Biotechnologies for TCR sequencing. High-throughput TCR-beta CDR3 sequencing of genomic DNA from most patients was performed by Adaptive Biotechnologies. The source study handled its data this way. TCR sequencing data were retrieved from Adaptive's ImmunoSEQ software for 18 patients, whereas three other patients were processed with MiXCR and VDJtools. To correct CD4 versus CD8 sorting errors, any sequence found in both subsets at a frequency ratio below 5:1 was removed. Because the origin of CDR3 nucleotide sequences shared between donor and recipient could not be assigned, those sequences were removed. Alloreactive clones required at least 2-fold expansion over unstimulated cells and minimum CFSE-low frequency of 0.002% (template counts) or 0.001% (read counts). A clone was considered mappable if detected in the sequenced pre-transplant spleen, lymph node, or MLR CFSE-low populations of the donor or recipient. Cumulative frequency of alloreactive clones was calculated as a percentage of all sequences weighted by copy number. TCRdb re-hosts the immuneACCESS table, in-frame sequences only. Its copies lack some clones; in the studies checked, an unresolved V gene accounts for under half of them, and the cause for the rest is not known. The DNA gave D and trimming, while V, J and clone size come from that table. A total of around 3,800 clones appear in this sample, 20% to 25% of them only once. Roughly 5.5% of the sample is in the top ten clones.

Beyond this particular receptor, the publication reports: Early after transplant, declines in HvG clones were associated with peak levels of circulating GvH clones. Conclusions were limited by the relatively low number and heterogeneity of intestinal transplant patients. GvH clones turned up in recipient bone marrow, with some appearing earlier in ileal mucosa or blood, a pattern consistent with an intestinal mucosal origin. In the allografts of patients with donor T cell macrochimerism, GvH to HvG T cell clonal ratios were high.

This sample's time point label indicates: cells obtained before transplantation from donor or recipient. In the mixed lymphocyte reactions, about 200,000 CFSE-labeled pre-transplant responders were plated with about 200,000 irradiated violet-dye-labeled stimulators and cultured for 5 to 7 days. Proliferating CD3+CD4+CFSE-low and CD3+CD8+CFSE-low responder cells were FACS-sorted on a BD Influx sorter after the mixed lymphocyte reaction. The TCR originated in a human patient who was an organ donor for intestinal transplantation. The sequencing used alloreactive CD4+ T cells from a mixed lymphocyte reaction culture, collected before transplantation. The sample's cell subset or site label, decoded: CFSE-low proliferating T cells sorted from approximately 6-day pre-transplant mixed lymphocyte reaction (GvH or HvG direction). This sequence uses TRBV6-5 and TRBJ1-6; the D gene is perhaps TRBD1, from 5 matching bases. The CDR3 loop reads CASSYRPGTPLHF. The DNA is TGTGCCAGCAGTTACCGCCCAGGGACACCCCTCCACTTT.